The 3 T cell receptor beta chains presented below share a single source sample, sequenced in a study of OX40 agonist ivuxolimab in advanced cancers. This table comes from immunoSEQ multiplex PCR, and its TCRdb copy is limited to in-frame clones, with some not included. Among about 70,000 clones listed, approximately 94% were seen once. The sample consisted of CD4+ or CD8+ T cells sorted from blood, taken in a trial of the OX40 agonist ivuxolimab. Every receptor here comes from an adult with an advanced solid tumor such as melanoma, head and neck, liver or kidney cancer.

This sequence joins TRBV25-1 and TRBJ2-1; D not resolved. In germline, CDR1 is MGHDK, CDR2 SYGVNS. Between the trimmed V and J ends, which lost 3 bases and 3 bases, there was a span of 0 bases. CDR3 size: 11 residues. The CDR3 here is CASSDYNEQFF. The CDR3 DNA follows: TGTGCCAGCAGTGACTACAATGAGCAGTTCTTC.

This clone was recorded only once. The rearrangement joins TRBV7-9 to TRBJ1-3; D not resolved. CDR1 SEHNR and CDR2 FQNEAQ come from the germline V gene (reference sequence). With 3 bases removed from V and 10 bases from J, the gap between germline ends came to 7 bases. The CDR3 has 11 residues. In DNA form, the CDR3 reads TGTGCCAGCAGCTTTGGAAGGACCATATATTTT. The encoded protein is CASSFGRTIYF. The variable domain in full, completed from reference TRBV7-9 and TRBJ1-3, reads DTGVSQNPRHKITKRGQNVTFRCDPISEHNRLYWYRQTLGQGPEFLTYFQNEAQLEKSRLLSDRFSAERPKGSFSTLEIQRTEQGDSAMYLCASSFGRTIYFGEGSWLTVV.

V and J are TRBV7-9 and TRBJ2-5, with D perhaps being TRBD1 or TRBD2 (5 bases each). The CDR3 covers 15 residues. Trimming pared 7 bases from V and 0 bases from J, leaving 15 bases between. CDR1 is SEHNR and CDR2 is FQNEAQ in the germline V gene (reference sequence). CDR3 coding DNA: TGTGCCAGCATGAAGGGGACGGCTTACCAAGAGACCCAGTACTTC. It encodes CASMKGTAYQETQYF.